The 28 T cell receptor beta chains listed next were all sequenced from one sample in a study of blood T cell repertoires in COVID-19. Sequencing used immunoSEQ multiplex PCR; TCRdb keeps in-frame clones, though not all of them. The sample lists about 130,000 clones; around 83% were seen once. The sequencing input was peripheral blood. Source of these receptors: a woman at least 80 years old with acute or convalescent COVID-19.

The chain has TRBV19 and TRBJ2-5, with a possible D match to TRBD1 (5 bases). The CDR3 extends over 14 amino acids. Germline CDR1 reads LNHDA; CDR2 reads SQIVND (reference sequence). Trimming left V 7 bases short and J 4 bases short, with 16 bases between. CDR3 sequence reads: CASKSPDRGETQYF. CDR3 nucleotides: TGTGCCAGTAAGTCACCCGACAGAGGAGAGACCCAGTACTTC.

V usage is TRBV4-1 and J usage is TRBJ1-6, with 8 bases matching TRBD1. Germline V gives CDR1 MGHRA, CDR2 YSYEKL. CDR3 size: 15 residues. V gave up 8 bases and J gave up 5 bases; unmatched junction bases: 8. CDR3 DNA sequence: TGCGCCAGCCTTATGGACAGGGACGATAATTCACCCCTCCACTTT. Its translation: CASLMDRDDNSPLHF.

This CDR3 reads CASSTQLASLGDTQYF. CDR3 nucleotides: TGTGCCAGTAGTACTCAACTAGCGTCCCTGGGGGATACGCAGTATTTT. The chain links TRBV19 to TRBJ2-3; TRBD2 aligns across 7 bases. Trimming cost V 4 bases and J 6 bases; bases outside gene matches: 13. The germline V gene encodes CDR1 LNHDA and CDR2 SQIVND (reference sequence). CDR3 length: 16 residues.

The chain couples TRBV12-3 or TRBV12-4 to TRBJ1-1, with a tentative D call TRBD1 (5 bases). This CDR3 spans 13 amino acids. Trimming cost V 3 bases and J 3 bases, with 8 bases left between them. CDR3: CASSLGQYTEAFF. Written as DNA, the CDR3 is TGTGCCAGCAGTTTGGGGCAGTACACTGAAGCTTTCTTT.

Comment on this clone: The same CDR3 also results from other DNA sequences found in this sample. The rearrangement joins TRBV5-5 to TRBJ1-2; possible D gene TRBD1, 6 bases. Germline V CDR1 and CDR2: SGHKS, YYEKEE (reference sequence). The CDR3 has 13 residues. Deletions cut 0 bases from V and 6 bases from J, with 9 bases between. CDR3 amino acids: CASSLAGEHGYTF. The CDR3 DNA reads as TGTGCCAGCAGCTTGGCAGGGGAGCATGGCTACACCTTC.

The chain employs TRBV11-2 and TRBJ1-1, with 7 nucleotides matching TRBD1. Germline CDR1 is SGHAT and CDR2 is FQNNGV. J lost 1 base, V lost 10 bases, and 6 bases had no gene match. This CDR3 has 13 residues. The CDR3 DNA reads TGTGCCACCCAGACAGGGACGAACACTGAAGCTTTCTTT. Protein: CATQTGTNTEAFF.

The chain combines TRBV29-1 with TRBJ1-2, with 7 bases matching TRBD1. Per germline, CDR1 SQVTM and CDR2 ANQGSEA. V lost 6 bases to trimming and J lost 5 bases; unmatched junction nucleotides: 18. The CDR3 runs 16 residues. The CDR3 DNA reads as TGCAGCGTGGAGGGACAGCTGGAGGGGAGCAAGTATGGCTACACCTTC. It is translated as CSVEGQLEGSKYGYTF.

This clone was found once. The V call is TRBV20-1, the J call TRBJ1-2; 8 bases fit TRBD1. V lost 3 bases to trimming and J lost 7 bases; unmatched junction nucleotides: 4. CDR3 length equals 12 residues. Germline V lookup: CDR1 DFQATT, CDR2 SNEGSKA (reference sequence). The CDR3 here is CSASQGAIGYTF. CDR3 nucleotides: TGCAGTGCTAGTCAGGGGGCGATTGGCTACACCTTC.

The V and J genes are TRBV2 and TRBJ2-3, with 13 bases that match TRBD2. V dropped 6 bases and J dropped 5; count of bases not matched to a gene: 5. The CDR3 totals 15 residues. Germline V gene lookup returns CDR1 SNHLY and CDR2 FYNNEI. The CDR3 nucleotides are TGTGCCAGCAGAACTAGCGGGGGGGCTATAGATACGCAGTATTTT. Translated: CASRTSGGAIDTQYF.

V gene TRBV3-1 (or the pseudogene TRBV3-2) combines with J gene TRBJ1-2; D ambiguous. This CDR3 contains 12 residues. V shed 0 bases and J shed 9 bases, with 8 bases lying between them. Germline CDR1 is LGHDT and CDR2 is YNNKEL (reference sequence). The DNA for the CDR3 is TGTGCCAGCAGCCAAGAGAGGGAGCGCTACACCTTC. Protein sequence: CASSQERERYTF.

Only one count was recorded for this clone. The V call is TRBV7-2, the J call TRBJ2-1, with a tentative D call TRBD1 (6 bases). V gave up 2 bases and J gave up 7 bases, with 24 bases separating them. The CDR3 totals 18 residues. Germline V CDR1 and CDR2: SGHTA, FQGNSA. The CDR3 nucleotides are TGTGCCAGCAGCTTACGGCTGATGATGGCGCAGGGGAGAAATGAGCAGTTCTTC. This sequence encodes CASSLRLMMAQGRNEQFF. The full variable domain, its missing parts supplied by reference TRBV7-2 and TRBJ2-1, is GAGVSQSPSNKVTEKGKDVELRCDPISGHTALYWYRQSLGQGLEFLIYFQGNSAPDKSGLPSDRFSAERTGGSVSTLTIQRTQQEDSAVYLCASSLRLMMAQGRNEQFFGPGTRLTVL.

The V call is TRBV23-1, the J call TRBJ2-6, with 8 bases that match TRBD2. TRBV23-1 is annotated as an ORF whose role is uncertain. V trimming: 8 bases; J trimming: 2 bases; junction bases outside the gene matches: 8. The CDR3 is made up of 16 amino acids. The CDR3 DNA is TGCGCCAGCTCCGGGAGGGTAGACGCTGGGGCCAACGTCCTGACTTTC. Translating gives CASSGRVDAGANVLTF.

The DNA for the CDR3 is TGTGCCAGCAGTTCTCCCAGGACAGGGGATGAAAAACTGTTTTTT. This sequence encodes CASSSPRTGDEKLFF. The genes are TRBV27 and TRBJ1-4; 9 bases align to TRBD1. The J segment lost 6 bases and the V segment lost 4 bases, leaving 6 bases of the junction unmatched. Germline V gives CDR1 MNHEY, CDR2 SMNVEV (reference sequence). There are 15 residues in the CDR3.

The chain couples TRBV7-2 to TRBJ1-4; possible D gene TRBD1, 5 bases. The germline CDR1 and CDR2 sequences are SGHTA and FQGNSA. Trimming stripped 1 base from V and 7 bases from J, with 10 bases between. The CDR3 sequence is 14 residues long. CDR3 sequence: CASSLGGGREKLFF. The CDR3 DNA reads TGTGCCAGCAGCTTAGGGGGGGGACGTGAAAAACTGTTTTTT. The full variable domain, completed using reference TRBV7-2 and TRBJ1-4, is GAGVSQSPSNKVTEKGKDVELRCDPISGHTALYWYRQSLGQGLEFLIYFQGNSAPDKSGLPSDRFSAERTGGSVSTLTIQRTQQEDSAVYLCASSLGGGREKLFFGSGTQLSVL.

The V call is TRBV5-6, the J call TRBJ1-1; D unclear. Germline CDR1 SGHDT, CDR2 YYEEEE. This CDR3 is built from 13 residues. V was trimmed by 1 base and J by 6 bases, leaving 10 bases between them. Here the CDR3 reads CASSLIWPAEAFF. In DNA, the CDR3 is TGTGCCAGCAGCTTGATTTGGCCAGCTGAAGCTTTCTTT.

The chain has TRBV5-1 and TRBJ2-5, with 8 bases aligning to TRBD1. After removal of 4 bases from V and 3 bases from J, the junction contained 5 bases not matched to a gene. CDR1 is SGHRS, CDR2 YFSETQ, per germline. The CDR3 consists of 14 residues. Written as DNA, the CDR3 is TGCGCCAGCAGCCGACAGGGGAGTGAAGAGACCCAGTACTTC. Its protein is CASSRQGSEETQYF.

The chain couples TRBV7-2 to TRBJ2-2; D is unresolved. The V gene's germline CDR1 is SGHTA and CDR2 FQGNSA. The CDR3 totals 16 residues. V lost 5 bases and J 0 bases, leaving 13 bases between the germline ends. The chain's CDR3 is CASSPTHSANTGELFF. The CDR3 nucleotides read TGTGCCAGCAGCCCCACCCACAGTGCGAACACCGGGGAGCTGTTTTTT.

V is TRBV18 and J is TRBJ1-1, with TRBD1 identical over 9 bases. Trimming at V came to 5 bases and at J to 1 base, leaving 5 bases not matched to a gene. The CDR3 is made up of 15 amino acids. Germline CDR1 KGHSH, CDR2 LQKENI. The chain's CDR3 is CASSLGQGRNTEAFF. CDR3 DNA sequence: TGTGCCAGCTCATTGGGACAGGGCAGGAACACTGAAGCTTTCTTT.

The chain combines TRBV7-2 with TRBJ1-2; D is perhaps TRBD1 (5 bases). This CDR3 is built from 14 residues. The germline V gene has CDR1 SGHTA and CDR2 FQGNSA. V dropped 5 bases and J dropped 4 bases, with 14 bases sitting between them. The CDR3 is CASSVVGQGYGYTF. CDR3 sequence (DNA): TGTGCCAGCAGCGTCGTCGGGCAGGGCTATGGCTACACCTTC.

The J gene is TRBJ2-1, the V gene TRBV3-1 (or the pseudogene TRBV3-2), with TRBD2 matching over 7 bases. The CDR3 has 12 amino acids. Trimming at V came to 5 bases and at J to 9 bases, leaving 4 bases not matched to a gene. CDR1 is LGHDT, CDR2 YNNKEL, per germline (reference sequence). The CDR3 nucleotides read TGTGCCAGCAGCACTAGCGCGGGTGAGCAGTTCTTC. It codes for CASSTSAGEQFF.

The chain has TRBV6-4 and TRBJ1-2; D remains unclear. From germline, CDR1 is MRHNA and CDR2 SNTAGT. V was shortened by 4 bases and J by 4 bases, with 10 bases between the two germline ends. The CDR3 extends over 13 amino acids. In DNA form, the CDR3 reads TGTGCCAGCAGTGCGGACGGACTCTATGGCTACACCTTC. Translated: CASSADGLYGYTF.

The V and J genes are TRBV7-3 and TRBJ2-1, with D perhaps TRBD1 (6 bases). CDR3 length: 16 amino acids. V dropped 4 bases and J dropped 0 bases, with 13 bases sitting between them. Germline V gene sequence: CDR1 SGHTA, CDR2 FQGTGA. The CDR3 sequence is CASSSGHQPSYNEQFF. In DNA form, the CDR3 reads TGTGCCAGCAGCTCGGGACATCAACCCTCCTACAATGAGCAGTTCTTC.

This sequence joins TRBV27 and TRBJ1-2; TRBD1 agrees at 7 bases. CDR3 length: 15 amino acids. Trimming removed 4 bases from V and 1 base from J; junction bases left unmatched: 6. From germline, CDR1 is MNHEY and CDR2 SMNVEV (reference sequence). Here the CDR3 reads CASSSAGTDNYGYTF. CDR3 in DNA: TGTGCCAGCAGTTCCGCCGGGACAGATAACTATGGCTACACCTTC.

This clone was counted once. The J gene is TRBJ1-2, the V gene TRBV12-3 or TRBV12-4; unclear D gene. V was clipped by 4 bases and J by 7 bases, with 10 bases between them. The CDR3 is 12 residues long. Here the CDR3 reads CASSSKRSGYTF. For the CDR3, the DNA is TGTGCCAGCAGTTCCAAACGGAGTGGCTACACCTTC.

The CDR3, as DNA: TGTGCCAGCAGTTACCACCAGGGAGGAGATGAAAAACTGTTTTTT. Protein: CASSYHQGGDEKLFF. The chain employs TRBV6-2 or TRBV6-3 and TRBJ1-4, with D tentatively TRBD1 (5 bases). Deletions cut 2 bases from V and 6 bases from J, with 13 bases between. This CDR3 comprises 15 residues. Germline V lookup: CDR1 MNHEY, CDR2 SVGEGT.

The V gene is TRBV20-1, the J gene TRBJ1-1, with D possibly being TRBD1 (5 bases). CDR1 is DFQATT and CDR2 is SNEGSKA in the germline V gene (reference sequence). Trimming left V 3 bases short and J 5 bases short, with 13 bases between. This CDR3 spans 13 amino acids. Written as DNA, the CDR3 is TGCAGTGCTAGTGGCGGCGGGGGGACTGAAGCTTTCTTT. Protein: CSASGGGGTEAFF.

This clone has more than one count but fewer than ten. This sequence joins TRBV27 and TRBJ2-7; TRBD1 matches 9 bases. Per germline, CDR1 MNHEY and CDR2 SMNVEV (reference sequence). CDR3 length equals 14 residues. J was trimmed by 6 bases and V by 2 bases; bases with no gene match: 5. Here the CDR3 DNA reads TGTGCCAGCAGTTTACCGGACAGGGGAGGCGAGCAGTACTTC. Translation: CASSLPDRGGEQYF.

The rearrangement uses TRBV20-1 and TRBJ1-1; the D gene is possibly TRBD1 (5 bases). The V end was cut by 3 bases, the J end by 1 base, with 9 bases between. Germline V gene sequence: CDR1 DFQATT, CDR2 SNEGSKA (reference sequence). The CDR3 is 13 amino acids. In DNA form, the CDR3 reads TGCAGTGCTAGTCGGGGGGGGAACACTGAAGCTTTCTTT. Translation gives CSASRGGNTEAFF.